The 20 T cell receptor beta chains below all came from one sample that was sequenced in a study of blood T cell repertoires in COVID-19. The protocol was immunoSEQ multiplex PCR, while the TCRdb copy is restricted to in-frame clones and leaves out a portion. The table lists almost 250,000 clones, around 89% of them singletons. Input material: PBMCs or T cells enriched from blood (not recorded which). The receptors derive from a woman aged 30 to 39 who had recovered from COVID-19.

The CDR3 here is CASSQAAGAGLTQYF. As DNA, the CDR3 is TGTGCCAGCAGCCAAGCAGCGGGAGCCGGGTTGACCCAGTACTTC. This chain joins TRBV4-2 and TRBJ2-5, with 8 bases matching TRBD2. V lost 1 base, J lost 7 bases, and 8 bases stayed unmatched. Germline assignment: CDR1 LGHNA and CDR2 YNFKEQ. The CDR3 sequence is 15 residues long.

This clone was observed a few times. This chain joins TRBV24-1 and TRBJ1-2, with TRBD1 identical over 7 bases. V dropped 4 bases and J dropped 0; count of bases not matched to a gene: 10. The germline V gene encodes CDR1 KGHDR and CDR2 SFDVKD. This CDR3 comprises 17 residues. CDR3 in amino acids: CATSDPGQPEANYGYTF. Written as DNA, the CDR3 is TGTGCCACCAGTGACCCGGGACAGCCCGAAGCTAACTATGGCTACACCTTC.

The gene calls are TRBV3-1 (or the pseudogene TRBV3-2) and TRBJ2-7; D is perhaps TRBD2 (5 bases). Germline values: CDR1 LGHDT, CDR2 YNNKEL (reference sequence). This CDR3 is 14 amino acids long. Between the trimmed V and J ends, which lost 5 bases and 0 bases, there was a span of 11 bases. The CDR3 loop is CASSSSGTSYEQYF. CDR3 in DNA: TGTGCCAGCAGCTCGAGCGGTACCTCCTACGAGCAGTACTTC.

Concerning this clone itself: One end of the junction does not line up with germline, which may come from a read error. The rearrangement uses TRBV7-2 and TRBJ1-2; 7 bases agree with TRBD1. There are 15 residues in the CDR3. Germline assignment: CDR1 SGHTA and CDR2 FQGNSA. The CDR3 reads CASSIARGGSYGYTF. In DNA form, the CDR3 reads TGTGCCAGCAGCATAGCAAGAGGGGGCAGCTATGGCTACACCTTC.

This rearrangement joins TRBV12-3 or TRBV12-4 to TRBJ2-7; TRBD1 aligns across 8 bases. The trim removed 6 bases at V and 6 bases at J, leaving 7 bases unmatched. CDR3 length: 13 amino acids. The CDR3 nucleotides are TGTGCCAGCAGCACCGTGACAGGGGTCGAGCAGTACTTC. It is translated as CASSTVTGVEQYF.

This clone was recorded a few times. V is TRBV9 and J is TRBJ2-1; 9 positions agree with TRBD2. The CDR3 has 17 residues. Germline lookup yields CDR1 SGDLS and CDR2 YYNGEE. V gave up 0 bases and J gave up 2 bases; unmatched junction bases: 6. The CDR3 sequence is CASSVARTSATYNEQFF. As DNA, the CDR3 is TGTGCCAGCAGCGTAGCTCGGACTAGCGCGACCTACAATGAGCAGTTCTTC. The variable domain in full, with the rest retrieved from reference TRBV9 and TRBJ2-1, is DSGVTQTPKHLITATGQRVTLRCSPRSGDLSVYWYQQSLDQGLQFLIQYYNGEERAKGNILERFSAQQFPDLHSELNLSSLELGDSALYFCASSVARTSATYNEQFFGPGTRLTVL.

The count of this clone is one. The chain employs TRBV11-2 and TRBJ2-2, with D perhaps TRBD1 (5 bases). This CDR3 has 15 amino acids. Per the germline V gene, CDR1 is SGHAT and CDR2 is FQNNGV. Trimming removed 5 bases at V and 3 bases at J, with 13 bases between. CDR3 coding DNA: TGTGCCAGCAGCCGACTCAGGGCGGACACCGGGGAGCTGTTTTTT. This encodes CASSRLRADTGELFF.

The V gene is TRBV9, the J gene TRBJ1-3, with TRBD1 matching over 9 bases. Looked up from germline, CDR1 is SGDLS and CDR2 is YYNGEE. The V gene end was trimmed by 4 bases and the J gene end by 2 bases; junction bases not matched to a gene: 4. This CDR3 is built from 15 residues. In DNA form, the CDR3 reads TGTGCCAGCAGCCCTCGACAGGGGGCTGGAAACACCATATATTTT. Protein: CASSPRQGAGNTIYF.

This chain connects TRBV24-1 to TRBJ2-1; TRBD2 might be the D (5 bases). CDR3 length: 16 residues. V lost 7 bases and J lost 3, with 18 bases in between. The germline CDR1 and CDR2 sequences are KGHDR and SFDVKD. The CDR3 DNA follows: TGTGCCACCAGGGCTTCAAGCGGAACCTACTACAATGAGCAGTTCTTC. Translated: CATRASSGTYYNEQFF.

This chain connects TRBV2 to TRBJ1-1; tentatively, D is TRBD1 (5 bases). The CDR3 has 13 residues. In germline, CDR1 is SNHLY, CDR2 FYNNEI. The V and J ends lost 7 bases and 0 bases respectively, with 9 bases between them. The chain's CDR3 is CASMTALNTEAFF. In nucleotides, the CDR3 is TGTGCCAGCATGACAGCACTGAACACTGAAGCTTTCTTT.

V usage is TRBV6-5 and J usage is TRBJ2-3; TRBD1 matches 7 bases. Trimming cost V 8 bases and J 2 bases; bases outside gene matches: 10. This CDR3 spans 15 amino acids. The germline V gene encodes CDR1 MNHEY and CDR2 SVGAGI. DNA of the CDR3: TGTGCCAGCGGCAGACAGGGTCAACCCACAGATACGCAGTATTTT. It yields the protein CASGRQGQPTDTQYF.

This clone has just one count. The J gene is TRBJ2-2, the V gene TRBV5-6; possible D gene TRBD1, 6 bases. Looked up from germline, CDR1 is SGHDT and CDR2 is YYEEEE. This CDR3 comprises 15 residues. V was clipped by 4 bases and J by 6 bases, with 16 bases between them. The CDR3 region is CASSLLQGTAGELFF. CDR3 bases: TGTGCCAGCAGCCTACTACAGGGTACGGCCGGGGAGCTGTTTTTT.

This chain links TRBV11-3 with TRBJ2-6, with 9 bases matching TRBD1. Germline assignment: CDR1 SGHNT and CDR2 YENEEA. Trimming removed 5 bases from V and 0 bases from J; junction bases left unmatched: 8. This CDR3 is built from 18 residues. CDR3 bases: TGTGCCAGCAGCCCCCGACAGGGGGAAAGCTCTGGGGCCAACGTCCTGACTTTC. This sequence encodes CASSPRQGESSGANVLTF.

This clone came up once. The chain carries TRBV10-3 and TRBJ2-5; no reliable D call. This CDR3 has 13 residues. Trimming cost V 4 bases and J 5 bases, with 11 bases left between them. The germline V gene has CDR1 ENHRY and CDR2 SYGVKD. For the CDR3, the DNA is TGTGCCATCAGTGTTTACGAGGCGGAGACCCAGTACTTC. Residues: CAISVYEAETQYF.

The chain recombines TRBV4-1 with TRBJ2-7, with TRBD2 matching over 12 bases. The CDR3 runs 14 residues. After removal of 4 bases from V and 6 bases from J, the junction contained 4 bases not matched to a gene. Germline V gives CDR1 MGHRA, CDR2 YSYEKL. The CDR3 spells CASSPGLAGREQYF. CDR3 DNA sequence: TGCGCCAGCAGCCCAGGACTAGCGGGACGCGAGCAGTACTTC.

The chain employs TRBV18 and TRBJ1-3; D may be TRBD1 (6 bases). The CDR3 runs 17 residues. V lost 11 bases and J 3 bases, leaving 26 bases between the germline ends. Looked up from germline, CDR1 is KGHSH and CDR2 is LQKENI. The CDR3 sequence: CAVQSDRVSLIGNTIYF. Here the CDR3 DNA reads TGTGCCGTCCAGTCGGACAGAGTAAGCCTGATTGGAAACACCATATATTTT.

This clone has just a few counts. The gene calls are TRBV7-9 and TRBJ1-6; 7 bases are shared with TRBD1. The CDR3 is made up of 14 amino acids. V lost 5 bases, J lost 5 bases, and 3 bases stayed unmatched. The germline V gene encodes CDR1 SEHNR and CDR2 FQNEAQ (reference sequence). As DNA, the CDR3 is TGTGCCAGCAGCCCGACAGGGAATAATTCACCCCTCCACTTT. Its translation is CASSPTGNNSPLHF.

The rearrangement links TRBV19 to TRBJ2-1; 7 bases are a match to TRBD2. The CDR3 consists of 14 residues. The V and J ends lost 7 bases and 5 bases, in that order; junction bases with no gene match: 8. Per the germline V gene, CDR1 is LNHDA and CDR2 is SQIVND (reference sequence). The CDR3 bases are TGTGCCAGTACATTAGCGGGCCTCAACAATGAGCAGTTCTTC. Its translation: CASTLAGLNNEQFF.

The gene calls are TRBV3-1 (or the pseudogene TRBV3-2) and TRBJ2-1; the D gene is possibly TRBD2 (5 bases). V was shortened by 0 bases and J by 7 bases, with 7 bases between the two germline ends. The CDR3 spans 13 residues. Germline CDR1 LGHDT, CDR2 YNNKEL (reference sequence). The CDR3 DNA follows: TGTGCCAGCAGCCAAGACCGGGAAAATGAGCAGTTCTTC. This translates into CASSQDRENEQFF.

V and J are TRBV6-2 or TRBV6-3 and TRBJ2-1, with TRBD2 as a possible D gene (6 bases). With 5 bases removed from V and 9 bases from J, the gap between germline ends came to 14 bases. The CDR3 length is 13 residues. Germline loops: CDR1 MNHEY, CDR2 SVGEGT. This CDR3 is CASSPGVWSEQFF. The CDR3 DNA follows: TGTGCCAGCAGTCCGGGAGTCTGGAGTGAGCAGTTCTTC.